These T cell receptor beta chains were read from a single sample in a study of blood T cell repertoires in COVID-19. Profiled with immunoSEQ multiplex PCR; TCRdb holds only in-frame clones, not every one. The sample shows hundreds of thousands of clones, 65% to 90% of them seen only once. The sample comprised peripheral blood. These receptors were obtained from a man in his fifties or sixties with COVID-19, enrolled during active disease. CDR3s include the opening cysteine and the closing phenylalanine or tryptophan. The order of the fields is clone size, D gene, CDR3 length, J gene, V gene, CDR3 DNA, CDR3 protein. D genes are given only for firm matches. Clone size is not always given. Where it is, it says once, few, many or a class for expanded clones.

NA | NA | 13 | TRBJ1-1 | TRBV6-4 | TGTGCCAGCAGTGATCAGGTGAACACTGAAGCTTTCTTT | CASSDQVNTEAFF
NA | TRBD1 | 19 | TRBJ1-5 | TRBV6-2/TRBV6-3 | TGTGCCAGCAGTAGCCCCCGGGGACAGACAACGGGTGGCAATCAGCCCCAGCATTTT | CASSSPRGQTTGGNQPQHF
once | NA | 16 | TRBJ1-2 | TRBV7-2 | TGTGCCAGCAGCCCACTACGGGGGGCTCGGGACTATGGCTACACCTTC | CASSPLRGARDYGYTF
NA | TRBD1 | 15 | TRBJ2-7 | TRBV12-5 | TGTGCTAGTGGTTTCGGACAGGGGCGCTCCTACGAGCAGTACTTC | CASGFGQGRSYEQYF
NA | NA | 17 | TRBJ2-7 | TRBV21-1 | TGTGCCAGCATCCTATCCACACGGGTCCAACTCGCCTGCGAGCAGTACTTC | CASILSTRVQLACEQYF
NA | TRBD1 | 13 | TRBJ2-7 | TRBV28 | TGTGCCAGCACCGTACAGGGGAACTACGAGCAGTACTTC | CASTVQGNYEQYF
NA | NA | 14 | TRBJ1-2 | TRBV30 | TGTGCCTGGAACGGGGACGGGAGGGACTATGGCTACACCTTC | CAWNGDGRDYGYTF
NA | NA | 15 | TRBJ1-2 | TRBV5-6 | TGTGCCAGCAGCTTGGGGTTCTTGGCAGGGAAGGGCTACACCTTC | CASSLGFLAGKGYTF
NA | NA | 14 | TRBJ1-3 | TRBV30 | TGTGCCTGGAGTAACAGGGACTCTGGAAACACCATATATTTT | CAWSNRDSGNTIYF
NA | TRBD2 | 16 | TRBJ2-3 | TRBV9 | TGTGCCAGCAGCGTAGCGGCTAGCGGGGCGCATGATACGCAGTATTTT | CASSVAASGAHDTQYF
NA | NA | 15 | TRBJ1-4 | TRBV2 | TGTGCCAGCAGTGAAGGTTCAGCAACTAATGAAAAACTGTTTTTT | CASSEGSATNEKLFF
many | TRBD1 | 15 | TRBJ1-1 | TRBV6-5 | TGTGCCAGCAGTTCGACAGGGGCATCGAACACTGAAGCTTTCTTT | CASSSTGASNTEAFF
NA | NA | 14 | TRBJ1-1 | TRBV4-1 | TGCGCCAGCAGCCAGGGGGGAACGAACACTGAAGCTTTCTTT | CASSQGGTNTEAFF
NA | TRBD2 | 16 | TRBJ2-3 | TRBV27 | TGTGCCAGCAGTCTAAGGACTAGCGGGGTCACAGATACGCAGTATTTT | CASSLRTSGVTDTQYF
NA | NA | 16 | TRBJ1-1 | TRBV7-9 | TGTGCCAGCAGTGTCTGGAGGGTCTCCTCTGGCACTGAAGCTTTCTTT | CASSVWRVSSGTEAFF
NA | NA | 13 | TRBJ1-1 | TRBV30 | TGTGCCTGGACCCTGACAGTGAACACTGAAGCTTTCTTT | CAWTLTVNTEAFF
NA | NA | 14 | TRBJ2-7 | TRBV19 | TGTGCCAGTGGGTCCCGGGACTCGTTTTACGAGCAGTACTTC | CASGSRDSFYEQYF
once | TRBD1 | 14 | TRBJ1-2 | TRBV28 | TGTGCCAGCAGACGGACAGGGGTGTTCTATGGCTACACCTTC | CASRRTGVFYGYTF
NA | NA | 12 | TRBJ1-2 | TRBV29-1 | TGCAGCGTTGCCGGGACAAAGGTCGGCTACACCTTC | CSVAGTKVGYTF
NA | TRBD1 | 14 | TRBJ1-1 | TRBV5-4 | TGTGCCAGCAGCACGACAGGGGTGAACACTGAAGCTTTCTTT | CASSTTGVNTEAFF
NA | TRBD2 | 15 | TRBJ2-3 | TRBV15 | TGTGCCACCAGCAGTATGGGACTAGACACAGATACGCAGTATTTT | CATSSMGLDTDTQYF
NA | TRBD1 | 14 | TRBJ1-6 | TRBV2 | TGTGCCAGCGCAGGGACAGCCGATAATTCACCCCTCCACTTT | CASAGTADNSPLHF
NA | TRBD1 | 14 | TRBJ1-5 | TRBV9 | TGTGCCAGCAGCGCCGGGACAGATTATCAGCCCCAGCATTTT | CASSAGTDYQPQHF
NA | TRBD1 | 14 | TRBJ1-4 | TRBV7-8 | TGTGCCAGCCGAATGGGACAGTATAATGAAAAACTGTTTTTT | CASRMGQYNEKLFF
NA | TRBD2 | 16 | TRBJ2-5 | TRBV5-1 | TGCGCCAGTTACCTCCTAGCGGGGGGGCCGGGGGAGACCCAGTACTTC | CASYLLAGGPGETQYF
NA | TRBD1 | 13 | TRBJ2-2 | TRBV4-1 | TGCGCCAGCAGCCCAGGGGGCTCCGGGGAGCTGTTTTTT | CASSPGGSGELFF
NA | NA | 14 | TRBJ2-3 | TRBV7-9 | TGTGCCAGCAGCAGAACCTATGGCACAGATACGCAGTATTTT | CASSRTYGTDTQYF
NA | NA | 13 | TRBJ1-1 | TRBV12-3/TRBV12-4 | TGTGCCAGCAGAGCGGACGGGAACACTGAAGCTTTCTTT | CASRADGNTEAFF
NA | NA | 14 | TRBJ2-2 | TRBV5-1 | TGCGCCAGCAGCTTGGTCGCAGACACCGGGGAGCTGTTTTTT | CASSLVADTGELFF
once | NA | 15 | TRBJ2-6 | TRBV28 | TGTGCCAGCAGTCCCGGGACGGGAGAGGCCAACGTCCTGACTTTC | CASSPGTGEANVLTF
once | TRBD2 | 19 | TRBJ2-3 | TRBV14 | TGTGCCAGCAGCCCGGGACTAGCGGGGGCTAGGACTAGCACAGATACGCAGTATTTT | CASSPGLAGARTSTDTQYF